This T cell receptor (beta chain) was recorded in a study of cytomegalovirus exposure and HLA in healthy donors. Study-wide background: A prior analysis found 117 million unique TCR beta sequences from about 179 million T cells.

Broader study findings: In a later analysis, at a false discovery rate of 0.05, about 17,000 TCR beta sequences matched HLA alleles. Some segments of the V type, notably TRBV6-2 and TRBV6-3, were excluded as indistinguishable.

As for the donors, each was a healthy bone marrow donor. PCR primers comprised 60 Vbeta and 13 Jbeta primers. The data were produced by immunoSEQ multiplex PCR, yet TCRdb's version contains in-frame clones alone and is incomplete. The listing records approximately 110,000 clones. A word on this clone: Antigen unknown.

Trimming left V 1 base short and J 0 bases short, with 4 bases between. The V gene's germline CDR1 is GTSNPN and CDR2 SVGIG (reference sequence). This CDR3 is built from 13 residues. V is TRBV30 and J is TRBJ2-1; D is unresolved. Sequencing input: PBMCs. This clonotype was sampled from a man aged 18 to 30 in good health and CMV-seronegative. The CDR3 DNA follows: TGTGCCTGGAGTGCCAGCTCCTACAATGAGCAGTTCTTC. Amino acids: CAWSASSYNEQFF. The full variable domain, its missing parts supplied by reference TRBV30 and TRBJ2-1, is SQTIHQWPATLVQPVGSPLSLECTVEGTSNPNLYWYRQAAGRGLQLLFYSVGIGQISSEVPQNLSASRPQDRQFILSSKKLLLSDSGFYLCAWSASSYNEQFFGPGTRLTVL.